A single sample gave rise to the 30 T cell receptor beta chains below, sequenced in a study of blood T cell repertoires in COVID-19. Here immunoSEQ multiplex PCR was the method, and the copy in TCRdb shows in-frame clones only, minus some. Seen here are 390,000 or so clones, roughly 88% observed once, and the top ten hold under 1.5%. The material sequenced was peripheral blood. The receptors here all came from a woman younger than 45 with active or convalescent COVID-19.

This chain uses TRBV5-1 with TRBJ2-1; 7 nucleotides match TRBD2. V lost 0 bases to trimming and J lost 7 bases; unmatched junction nucleotides: 7. Per the germline V gene, CDR1 is SGHRS and CDR2 is YFSETQ. The CDR3 runs to 15 residues. The CDR3 loop reads CASSLAGLGGNEQFF. DNA for the CDR3: TGCGCCAGCAGCTTGGCTGGACTAGGAGGGAATGAGCAGTTCTTC.

This chain links TRBV5-1 with TRBJ1-6; D is ambiguous. The CDR3 is 14 amino acids. Per germline, CDR1 SGHRS and CDR2 YFSETQ. Trimming cost V 1 base and J 8 bases, with 10 bases left between them. CDR3 DNA: TGCGCCAGCAGCTTGCTAGGATTAGATTCACCCCTCCACTTT. It specifies CASSLLGLDSPLHF.

This chain connects TRBV5-1 to TRBJ1-2, with 10 bases that match TRBD1. This CDR3 region has 13 residues. The junction had 7 bases not matched to a gene; V was cut back by 6 bases and J by 8 bases. Germline V gene data show CDR1 as SGHRS and CDR2 as YFSETQ. The CDR3 protein is CASMPGQGQGYTF. The CDR3 DNA reads as TGCGCCAGCATGCCGGGACAGGGGCAGGGCTACACCTTC.

This rearrangement joins TRBV5-1 to TRBJ1-2; 7 nucleotides agree with TRBD1. Per germline, CDR1 SGHRS and CDR2 YFSETQ. V was clipped by 0 bases and J by 9 bases; unmatched bases: 8. The CDR3 covers 14 residues. CDR3 protein: CASSLEEGARSYTF. The CDR3 region has the DNA TGCGCCAGCAGCTTGGAGGAGGGGGCGCGTAGCTACACCTTC.

This chain joins TRBV20-1 and TRBJ2-7; 10 bases line up with TRBD2. This CDR3 has 14 amino acids. Germline CDR1 is DFQATT and CDR2 is SNEGSKA (reference sequence). J gave up 5 bases and V 3 bases, and 7 bases lay outside the gene matches. CDR3 protein: CSASLAGVPHEQYF. DNA of the CDR3: TGCAGTGCTAGTCTAGCGGGAGTCCCCCACGAGCAGTACTTC.

The chain recombines TRBV5-4 with TRBJ2-7; D not resolved. The CDR3 extends over 12 amino acids. Germline V gene sequence: CDR1 SGHNT, CDR2 YYREEE (reference sequence). Trimming took 4 bases from V and 6 from J, leaving 11 bases between them. CDR3 nucleotides: TGTGCCAGCAGCATGCCCACGGGCGAGCAGTACTTC. Its translation: CASSMPTGEQYF.

This clone was detected a few times. V is TRBV19 and J is TRBJ1-2; the D is unclear. V lost 1 base and J 5 bases, leaving 11 bases between the germline ends. The length of the CDR3 is 14 residues. CDR1 is LNHDA and CDR2 is SQIVND in the germline V gene (reference sequence). The CDR3 bases are TGTGCCAGTAGTATAGGAGGGTATTCATATGGCTACACCTTC. Translating it yields CASSIGGYSYGYTF.

The V call is TRBV5-4, the J call TRBJ2-3; possibly TRBD2 for D (6 bases). With 3 bases removed from V and 0 bases from J, the gap between germline ends came to 8 bases. The CDR3 has 14 amino acids. Germline V lookup: CDR1 SGHNT, CDR2 YYREEE (reference sequence). This CDR3 reads CASSSGTSTDTQYF. CDR3 nucleotides: TGTGCCAGCAGCTCCGGGACTAGCACAGATACGCAGTATTTT.

The chain combines TRBV3-1 (or the pseudogene TRBV3-2) with TRBJ1-1; TRBD1 matches 9 bases. Germline-derived CDR1 and CDR2 are LGHDT and YNNKEL (reference sequence). The V and J ends lost 4 bases and 4 bases, in that order; junction bases with no gene match: 7. The CDR3 contains 15 residues. For the CDR3, the DNA is TGTGCCAGCAGCCGAGAGGGACAGGGTCGCACTGAAGCTTTCTTT. Translating gives CASSREGQGRTEAFF.

The V gene is TRBV4-2, the J gene TRBJ1-1; 9 nucleotides match TRBD1. Germline V gene sequence: CDR1 LGHNA, CDR2 YNFKEQ. The CDR3 has 15 residues. The junction had 3 bases not matched to a gene; V was cut back by 4 bases and J by 0 bases. The CDR3: CASSPRTGVNTEAFF. DNA for the CDR3: TGTGCCAGCAGCCCTAGGACAGGGGTGAACACTGAAGCTTTCTTT.

This chain links TRBV28 with TRBJ1-6, with TRBD1 as a possible D gene (6 bases). Germline V gene sequence: CDR1 MDHEN, CDR2 SYDVKM. There are 16 residues in the CDR3. The germline V and J ends were trimmed by 6 bases and 3 bases, with 15 bases remaining between them. CDR3 sequence (DNA): TGTGCCAGCAGACAGGGTACAGATTTCTATAATTCACCCCTCCACTTT. Translation: CASRQGTDFYNSPLHF. The whole variable domain, filled in from reference TRBV28 and TRBJ1-6, reads DVKVTQSSRYLVKRTGEKVFLECVQDMDHENMFWYRQDPGLGLRLIYFSYDVKMKEKGDIPEGYSVSREKKERFSLILESASTNQTSMYLCASRQGTDFYNSPLHFGNGTRLTVT.

This chain joins TRBV6-5 and TRBJ1-2; 7 nucleotides match TRBD1. Germline V gene lookup returns CDR1 MNHEY and CDR2 SVGAGI. V trimming: 6 bases; J trimming: 3 bases; junction bases outside the gene matches: 1. The CDR3 loop spans 12 amino acids. Written as DNA, the CDR3 is TGTGCCAGCAGCGGGACAGACTATGGCTACACCTTC. This translates into CASSGTDYGYTF.

J is TRBJ2-3 and V is TRBV7-9; possibly TRBD2 for D (5 bases). CDR3 length equals 17 residues. CDR1 is SEHNR and CDR2 is FQNEAQ in the germline V gene (reference sequence). Trimming cost V 1 base and J 0 bases, with 14 bases left between them. The CDR3 protein is CASSLGGSGTSTDTQYF. CDR3 DNA: TGTGCCAGCAGCTTAGGGGGAAGCGGTACTAGCACAGATACGCAGTATTTT.

The chain employs TRBV6-5 and TRBJ1-3; TRBD1 agrees at 7 bases. The CDR3 consists of 13 residues. V was clipped by 6 bases and J by 4 bases; unmatched bases: 3. Germline lookup yields CDR1 MNHEY and CDR2 SVGAGI. CDR3 in DNA: TGTGCCAGCAGGGTCAGGGGGGGAAACACCATATATTTT. It encodes CASRVRGGNTIYF.

This rearrangement joins TRBV6-5 to TRBJ2-2; possibly TRBD1 for D (6 bases). The CDR3 contains 14 residues. Germline V lookup: CDR1 MNHEY, CDR2 SVGAGI. Deletions cut 11 bases from V and 7 bases from J, with 20 bases between. The CDR3 region has the DNA TGTGCCTCCAACCAGGCAGGGGAAGGCGGGGAGCTGTTTTTT. This translates into CASNQAGEGGELFF.

The chain couples TRBV28 to TRBJ1-6; 9 bases align to TRBD1. CDR3 length: 14 amino acids. The germline V gene encodes CDR1 MDHEN and CDR2 SYDVKM. With V trimmed by 7 bases and J by 9 bases, 7 bases remained unmatched. CDR3 in DNA: TGTGCCAGCACCCGACAGGGGGGGAGTTCACCCCTCCACTTT. The encoded protein is CASTRQGGSSPLHF.

This clone is a singleton in its sample. The J gene is TRBJ2-7, the V gene TRBV6-5; the D gene is possibly TRBD1 (6 bases). This CDR3 region has 12 residues. The V and J ends lost 2 bases and 7 bases respectively, with 9 bases between them. CDR1 and CDR2 from the germline V gene are MNHEY and SVGAGI. CDR3 in DNA: TGTGCCAGCAGTTACCAACAGGGTGAGCAGTACTTC. Protein: CASSYQQGEQYF.

This clone was observed a handful of times. The chain is built from TRBV27 and TRBJ1-2; D perhaps matches TRBD1 (5 bases). This CDR3 has 13 residues. The germline CDR1 and CDR2 sequences are MNHEY and SMNVEV (reference sequence). Trimming cost V 5 bases and J 3 bases, with 10 bases left between them. The CDR3: CASSPGLDYGYTF. The CDR3 DNA sequence: TGTGCCAGCAGTCCGGGACTTGACTATGGCTACACCTTC.

The J gene is TRBJ1-3, the V gene TRBV5-1, with 8 bases lining up with TRBD1. This CDR3 has 16 residues. V shed 5 bases and J 1 base; nucleotides not matched to a gene: 8. Germline V gene sequence: CDR1 SGHRS, CDR2 YFSETQ. The CDR3 sequence is CASRSRTGTSGNTIYF. The CDR3 region has the DNA TGCGCCAGCAGGAGTAGGACAGGGACATCTGGAAACACCATATATTTT.

This clone showed up just a few times. This chain links TRBV19 with TRBJ2-2; 13 positions match TRBD2. In germline, CDR1 is LNHDA, CDR2 SQIVND (reference sequence). CDR3 size: 15 residues. V shed 6 bases and J 4 bases; nucleotides not matched to a gene: 2. The CDR3 sequence: CASRLAGGPTGELFF. The CDR3 DNA is TGTGCCAGTAGACTAGCGGGAGGGCCCACCGGGGAGCTGTTTTTT.

The chain links TRBV9 to TRBJ2-1, with D perhaps TRBD2 (6 bases). Germline V CDR1 and CDR2: SGDLS, YYNGEE. Trimming removed 1 base at V and 4 bases at J, with 15 bases between. This CDR3 is 16 amino acids long. In DNA form, the CDR3 reads TGTGCCAGCAGCGTAACTTGGTCTAGCGTTTACAATGAGCAGTTCTTC. This translates into CASSVTWSSVYNEQFF. The variable domain in full, completed from reference TRBV9 and TRBJ2-1, reads DSGVTQTPKHLITATGQRVTLRCSPRSGDLSVYWYQQSLDQGLQFLIQYYNGEERAKGNILERFSAQQFPDLHSELNLSSLELGDSALYFCASSVTWSSVYNEQFFGPGTRLTVL.

The chain carries TRBV2 and TRBJ2-5, with TRBD1 matching 7 bases. From germline, CDR1 is SNHLY and CDR2 FYNNEI. The CDR3 sequence is 13 residues long. The J segment lost 4 bases and the V segment lost 4 bases, leaving 3 bases of the junction unmatched. CDR3 in DNA: TGTGCCAGCAGTGTGGACAGGAGAGAGACCCAGTACTTC. This sequence encodes CASSVDRRETQYF.

This chain uses TRBV23-1 with TRBJ2-7, with 8 bases fitting TRBD1. TRBV23-1 counts as an open reading frame of uncertain function. The length of the CDR3 is 11 residues. Here the CDR3 reads CAISLPQGAKV. CDR3 sequence (DNA): TGCGCCATCTCACTTCCCCAGGGGGCGAAGGTC.

This clone appeared a few times. The CDR3 sequence is CATSGGYNQPQHF. The CDR3 bases are TGTGCCACCAGCGGGGGATACAATCAGCCCCAGCATTTT. This rearrangement joins TRBV24-1 to TRBJ1-5, with D perhaps TRBD1 (5 bases). Germline V lookup: CDR1 KGHDR, CDR2 SFDVKD. The V gene lost 7 bases and the J gene lost 3 bases, with 9 bases spanning the gap. The CDR3 has 13 amino acids.

The chain joins TRBV3-1 (or the pseudogene TRBV3-2) to TRBJ1-1; D perhaps matches TRBD1 (6 bases). CDR3 length equals 15 residues. Germline CDR1 LGHDT, CDR2 YNNKEL (reference sequence). With 4 bases removed from V and 0 bases from J, the gap between germline ends came to 12 bases. CDR3 sequence (DNA): TGTGCCAGCAGCCTAGAGGACAGCATGAACACTGAAGCTTTCTTT. Its translation is CASSLEDSMNTEAFF.

The gene calls are TRBV4-2 and TRBJ1-1; TRBD1 aligns across 9 bases. CDR1 LGHNA and CDR2 YNFKEQ come from the germline V gene. Trimming removed 6 bases from V and 3 bases from J; junction bases left unmatched: 5. The CDR3 is made up of 14 amino acids. CDR3 nucleotides: TGTGCCAGCAGTAACAGGGGGCAGGACACTGAAGCTTTCTTT. Its protein product is CASSNRGQDTEAFF.

The chain links TRBV18 to TRBJ1-3; D may be TRBD1 (5 bases). CDR1 is KGHSH and CDR2 is LQKENI in the germline V gene. The CDR3 extends over 15 amino acids. The V and J ends lost 3 bases and 8 bases respectively, with 17 bases between them. CDR3 amino acids: CASSPPAGSLDTIYF. The CDR3 nucleotides read TGTGCCAGCTCACCCCCGGCAGGGTCGTTAGACACCATATATTTT.

This clone was recorded only once. The chain couples TRBV5-1 to TRBJ1-1; 8 nucleotides agree with TRBD1. Germline V CDR1 and CDR2: SGHRS, YFSETQ. The CDR3 loop spans 14 amino acids. V was pared by 7 bases and J by 0 bases, with 5 bases of the junction left unmatched. The CDR3 spells CASGQGRMNTEAFF. DNA of the CDR3: TGCGCCAGCGGACAGGGACGGATGAACACTGAAGCTTTCTTT.

CDR3 DNA: TGTGCCATCAGGGGGACTAGCGGGGGAGCGAGCTCCTACAATGAGCAGTTCTTC. It is translated as CAIRGTSGGASSYNEQFF. This chain links TRBV10-3 with TRBJ2-1; 14 nucleotides line up with TRBD2. With 6 bases clipped from V and 0 bases from J, the junction kept 7 bases outside the gene matches. The CDR3 is 18 amino acids. Germline CDR1 is ENHRY and CDR2 is SYGVKD.

The chain joins TRBV27 to TRBJ1-5; a possible D gene is TRBD1 (6 bases). V lost 3 bases and J 6 bases, leaving 12 bases between the germline ends. This CDR3 has 14 residues. From germline, CDR1 is MNHEY and CDR2 SMNVEV (reference sequence). The CDR3, as DNA: TGTGCCAGCAGTTTGGCGGGGGGCGGTCAGCCCCAGCATTTT. Protein sequence: CASSLAGGGQPQHF.